The 14 T cell receptor beta chains below come from one sample, sequenced in a study of radiotherapy plus CTLA-4 blockade in lung cancer. The repertoire was sequenced with immunoSEQ multiplex PCR; TCRdb's copy has only in-frame clones and lacks some. Seen here are 30,000 to 35,000 clones, around four fifths observed once, and the top ten hold 6.5% to 9%. The specimen comprised peripheral blood, sampled from a patient treated with radiotherapy plus ipilimumab. The receptors come from a human donor with non-small cell lung cancer who had stable disease on radiotherapy plus ipilimumab.

This clone has a handful of counts. The gene calls are TRBV7-4 and TRBJ2-7; D call uncertain. The CDR3 is 14 residues long. CDR1 is SGHVT and CDR2 is SQSDAQ in the germline V gene. Between the trimmed V and J ends, which lost 5 bases and 0 bases, there was a span of 11 bases. The DNA of the CDR3 is TGTGCCAGCAGCAAAAGCCGAAGCTCCTACGAGCAGTACGTC. Its translation: CASSKSRSSYEQYV.

The chain has TRBV6-1 and TRBJ1-2; possibly TRBD1 for D (6 bases). The ends were cut back, 6 bases at V and 2 bases at J, with 13 bases in the middle. CDR1 MNHNS and CDR2 SASEGT come from the germline V gene. The CDR3 has 14 amino acids. As DNA, the CDR3 is TGTGCCAGCAGGAGGGGGGCGCGAAACTATGGCTACACCTTC. Its translation is CASRRGARNYGYTF.

This sequence joins TRBV28 and TRBJ1-5; no clear D gene. The germline V and J ends were trimmed by 2 bases and 5 bases, with 10 bases remaining between them. This CDR3 contains 14 residues. Germline V gene data show CDR1 as MDHEN and CDR2 as SYDVKM. The CDR3 sequence: CASSLTGSHQPQHF. Here the CDR3 DNA reads TGTGCCAGCAGTTTAACCGGGAGCCATCAGCCCCAGCATTTT.

The chain joins TRBV7-9 to TRBJ1-3; TRBD1 might be the D (6 bases). Germline assignment: CDR1 SEHNR and CDR2 FQNEAQ (reference sequence). The length of the CDR3 is 16 residues. V was pared by 3 bases and J by 0 bases, with 12 bases between. As DNA, the CDR3 is TGTGCCAGCAGCTTCGATCCAGGGGACTCTGGAAACACCATATATTTT. Residues: CASSFDPGDSGNTIYF.

This chain connects TRBV5-6 to TRBJ2-3; possibly TRBD2 for D (5 bases). The CDR3 is 15 residues long. Deletions cut 7 bases from V and 0 bases from J, with 15 bases between. Germline V lookup: CDR1 SGHDT, CDR2 YYEEEE. Here the CDR3 reads CASQGLQISTDTQYF. DNA of the CDR3: TGTGCCAGCCAAGGACTTCAAATTAGCACAGATACGCAGTATTTT.

This chain uses TRBV7-9 with TRBJ2-3; TRBD2 agrees at 9 bases. Trimming at V came to 4 bases and at J to 3 bases, leaving 2 bases not matched to a gene. Looked up from germline, CDR1 is SEHNR and CDR2 is FQNEAQ (reference sequence). The CDR3 extends over 14 amino acids. The DNA of the CDR3 is TGTGCCAGCAGCTGGGGACTAGCAACAGATACGCAGTATTTT. Protein sequence: CASSWGLATDTQYF.

Only one count was recorded for this clone. The genes are TRBV7-6 and TRBJ1-2, with 10 nucleotides matching TRBD1. In germline, CDR1 is SGHVS, CDR2 FNYEAQ. After removal of 4 bases from V and 8 bases from J, the junction contained 4 bases not matched to a gene. This CDR3 comprises 13 residues. The CDR3 loop reads CASSWGQGYGYTF. In DNA, the CDR3 is TGTGCCAGCAGCTGGGGACAGGGGTACGGCTACACCTTC.

The genes are TRBV11-2 and TRBJ2-1; 15 bases match TRBD2. After removal of 3 bases from V and 7 bases from J, the junction contained 10 bases not matched to a gene. The CDR3 runs 18 residues. Germline V gives CDR1 SGHAT, CDR2 FQNNGV. CDR3 residues: CASSFLGHGTSGGNEQFF. CDR3 in DNA: TGTGCCAGCAGCTTTTTAGGTCATGGGACTAGCGGGGGGAATGAGCAGTTCTTC.

The gene calls are TRBV6-1 and TRBJ1-4; no clear D. CDR1 is MNHNS, CDR2 SASEGT, per germline. The CDR3 is 13 amino acids. V lost 5 bases to trimming and J lost 5 bases, with 9 bases between them. CDR3 sequence (DNA): TGTGCCAGCAGTCGAGTAGGGAATGAAAAACTGTTTTTT. Translation: CASSRVGNEKLFF.

This clone occurred a few times. The chain is built from TRBV6-5 and TRBJ2-7; no firm D call. The CDR3 has 13 amino acids. CDR1 is MNHEY and CDR2 is SVGAGI in the germline V gene. V gave up 5 bases and J gave up 3 bases, with 11 bases separating them. The CDR3 region has the DNA TGTGCCAGCAGTGATGGGCCAGGCTACGAGCAGTACGTC. Its translation is CASSDGPGYEQYV.

The genes are TRBV18 and TRBJ2-2, with 8 bases matching TRBD2. The J segment lost 3 bases and the V segment lost 6 bases, leaving 9 bases of the junction unmatched. There are 16 residues in the CDR3. Germline CDR1 KGHSH, CDR2 LQKENI. The CDR3 here is CASSARRGADTGELFF. Written as DNA, the CDR3 is TGTGCCAGCTCCGCAAGGCGGGGGGCGGACACCGGGGAGCTGTTTTTT.

This clone was seen a single time. The chain links TRBV9 to TRBJ1-4, with D tentatively TRBD1 (5 bases). V was clipped by 0 bases and J by 8 bases, with 17 bases between them. CDR1 is SGDLS, CDR2 YYNGEE, per germline. The CDR3 is 16 amino acids. CDR3 sequence reads: CASSVGGRDAGEKLFF. CDR3 DNA: TGTGCCAGCAGCGTAGGGGGAAGGGACGCCGGGGAAAAACTGTTTTTT.

The chain couples TRBV5-6 to TRBJ2-3, with D possibly TRBD1 on 5 matching bases. This CDR3 contains 13 residues. V shed 2 bases and J shed 6 bases, with 10 bases lying between them. Germline-derived CDR1 and CDR2 are SGHDT and YYEEEE. This CDR3 is CASSLGARDTQYF. In nucleotides, the CDR3 is TGTGCCAGCAGCTTAGGGGCTCGGGATACGCAGTATTTT.

The chain carries TRBV6-1 and TRBJ1-2, with 7 bases aligning to TRBD1. The CDR3 loop spans 13 amino acids. Losses at the gene ends were 8 bases for V and 7 bases for J; bases not matched to a gene: 10. Germline assignment: CDR1 MNHNS and CDR2 SASEGT. The CDR3 DNA follows: TGTGCCAGCCGAGCCGCAGGGGGGGGTGGCTACACCTTC. Amino acids: CASRAAGGGGYTF.